Listed here are 27 T cell receptor beta chains from one sample, sequenced in a study of T cell responses to AZD1222 COVID-19 vaccine. Some clones are missing from TCRdb's copy, which holds only in-frame ones; the method was immunoSEQ multiplex PCR. The repertoire includes approximately 260,000 clones, 93% of them detected once, and around 0.6% sits in the top ten. The sequenced sample was peripheral blood, obtained on day 0 of AZD1222 vaccination. These receptors were collected from an adult in good health.

The rearrangement joins TRBV27 to TRBJ1-4; D may be TRBD1 (5 bases). Trimming shortened V by 9 bases and J by 4 bases, and 18 bases separated the two germline ends. The CDR3 is 15 residues long. CDR1 and CDR2 (germline): MNHEY, SMNVEV (reference sequence). In DNA, the CDR3 is TGTGCCAGTAGGGGCCTGGGAGGGAGTAATGAAAAACTGTTTTTT. Protein sequence: CASRGLGGSNEKLFF.

V gene TRBV7-2 combines with J gene TRBJ1-3; weak D call: TRBD1 (6 bases). CDR1 is SGHTA, CDR2 FQGNSA, per germline. CDR3 length: 17 residues. Between the trimmed V and J ends, which lost 3 bases and 0 bases, there was a span of 15 bases. The CDR3 sequence: CASSFGGGGLSGNTIYF. For the CDR3, the DNA is TGTGCCAGCAGCTTCGGAGGGGGGGGACTCTCTGGAAACACCATATATTTT.

The CDR3 nucleotides read TGTGCCAGCAGCGTAGGGTATTCAGGGTTCGAAGAGACCCAGTACTTC. This gives the protein CASSVGYSGFEETQYF. The chain has TRBV9 and TRBJ2-5; tentative D call: TRBD1 (5 bases). The germline CDR1 and CDR2 sequences are SGDLS and YYNGEE. This CDR3 has 16 residues. The V end lost 0 bases, the J end lost 3 bases, and 15 bases lay between the germline ends.

In this sample, this clone turned up once. The chain is built from TRBV4-1 and TRBJ1-4; D remains ambiguous. The CDR3 totals 15 residues. The germline CDR1 and CDR2 sequences are MGHRA and YSYEKL. Between the trimmed V and J ends, which lost 2 bases and 8 bases, there was a span of 15 bases. The CDR3 is CASSQSRSQREKLFF. CDR3 coding DNA: TGCGCCAGCAGCCAATCTCGGAGTCAAAGGGAAAAACTGTTTTTT.

This sequence joins TRBV4-2 and TRBJ2-2, with D hard to call. This CDR3 comprises 12 residues. Germline CDR1 reads LGHNA; CDR2 reads YNFKEQ. Trimming took off 3 bases at V and 6 bases at J, with 5 bases between the two ends. The CDR3 is CASSQPSGELFF. Here the CDR3 DNA reads TGTGCCAGCAGCCAGCCGTCCGGGGAGCTGTTTTTT.

This chain uses TRBV19 with TRBJ2-1, with 14 bases aligning to TRBD2. This CDR3 is built from 17 residues. V was clipped by 5 bases and J by 4 bases; unmatched bases: 7. Germline V gene sequence: CDR1 LNHDA, CDR2 SQIVND (reference sequence). The DNA for the CDR3 is TGTGCCAGTAGTTCCCCCGGGACTAGCGGGAGTTACAATGAGCAGTTCTTC. Translated: CASSSPGTSGSYNEQFF.

The chain is built from TRBV5-4 and TRBJ2-1, with TRBD2 identical over 8 bases. Germline V gene sequence: CDR1 SGHNT, CDR2 YYREEE (reference sequence). CDR3 length equals 15 residues. V was pared by 2 bases and J by 2 bases, with 3 bases of the junction left unmatched. The CDR3 loop is CASSLAGVTYNEQFF. The CDR3 bases are TGTGCCAGCAGCTTAGCGGGAGTCACCTACAATGAGCAGTTCTTC.

The rearrangement links TRBV5-5 to TRBJ1-5, with a tentative D call TRBD1 (5 bases). The V end was cut by 1 base, the J end by 2 bases, with 13 bases between. This CDR3 is 16 amino acids long. The germline V gene has CDR1 SGHKS and CDR2 YYEKEE (reference sequence). CDR3 protein: CASSLLAGVGNQPQHF. The CDR3 coding sequence is TGTGCCAGCAGCTTGTTGGCGGGGGTAGGCAATCAGCCCCAGCATTTT.

In nucleotides, the CDR3 is TGTGCCAGCAGCTTCCCGACAGGGAAGCAGTACTTC. It encodes CASSFPTGKQYF. This chain joins TRBV7-2 and TRBJ2-7; 7 bases map to TRBD1. Germline V gene sequence: CDR1 SGHTA, CDR2 FQGNSA. V gave up 3 bases and J gave up 8 bases; unmatched junction bases: 4. This CDR3 has 12 residues.

This chain joins TRBV6-1 and TRBJ2-7; 8 bases match TRBD2. The CDR3 covers 15 residues. Trimming at V came to 1 base and at J to 4 bases, leaving 6 bases not matched to a gene. CDR1 MNHNS and CDR2 SASEGT come from the germline V gene. The CDR3 loop reads CASSEDAGGPYEQYF. CDR3 DNA sequence: TGTGCCAGCAGTGAAGATGCGGGAGGCCCTTACGAGCAGTACTTC.

The V call is TRBV30, the J call TRBJ2-5; no clear D gene. Germline loops: CDR1 GTSNPN, CDR2 SVGIG (reference sequence). This CDR3 has 11 amino acids. V dropped 0 bases and J dropped 4 bases, with 3 bases sitting between them. The CDR3 reads CAWSVGETQYF. The CDR3 DNA reads TGTGCCTGGAGTGTAGGAGAGACCCAGTACTTC.

The chain recombines TRBV7-9 with TRBJ1-6; D ambiguous. Germline V gives CDR1 SEHNR, CDR2 FQNEAQ (reference sequence). Trimming stripped 5 bases from V and 6 bases from J, with 14 bases between. The CDR3 runs to 15 residues. CDR3 DNA: TGTGCCAGCAGCCCCCCAGGAGTTGTTAATTCACCCCTCCACTTT. This sequence encodes CASSPPGVVNSPLHF.

The sample holds one count of this clone. This sequence joins TRBV3-1 (or the pseudogene TRBV3-2) and TRBJ1-5; D ambiguous. V lost 4 bases, J lost 5 bases, and 9 bases lay in between. The CDR3 runs 13 residues. Germline CDR1 is LGHDT and CDR2 is YNNKEL (reference sequence). CDR3: CASSPRPDQPQHF. The CDR3 DNA is TGTGCCAGCAGCCCCAGGCCGGATCAGCCCCAGCATTTT.

The rearrangement links TRBV7-9 to TRBJ2-1, with 7 bases lining up with TRBD2. The CDR3 loop spans 13 amino acids. V lost 1 base and J lost 7; bases outside the gene matches: 1. From germline, CDR1 is SEHNR and CDR2 FQNEAQ (reference sequence). CDR3 sequence reads: CASSLGEGNEQFF. CDR3 DNA: TGTGCCAGCAGCTTAGGGGAGGGTAATGAGCAGTTCTTC.

In regard to this clone: The junction departs from germline at one end; a sequencing error may be responsible. The chain links TRBV7-9 to TRBJ1-1; D remains ambiguous. This CDR3 comprises 15 residues. Germline CDR1 and CDR2: SEHNR and FQNEAQ (reference sequence). CDR3 in DNA: TGTGCCGGCAGCTTAGGGCCCACCGTGAACACTGAAGCTTTCTTT. Amino acid sequence: CAGSLGPTVNTEAFF.

The chain is built from TRBV28 and TRBJ1-6; possibly TRBD1 for D (5 bases). Trimming took 5 bases from V and 7 from J, leaving 15 bases between them. This CDR3 is built from 15 residues. Germline V gives CDR1 MDHEN, CDR2 SYDVKM. CDR3 sequence reads: CASSPYAGRNSPLHF. The CDR3 bases are TGTGCCAGCAGTCCCTACGCAGGGAGGAATTCACCCCTCCACTTT.

The rearrangement uses TRBV6-5 and TRBJ2-5, with TRBD1 identical over 10 bases. CDR3 length: 15 residues. V lost 5 bases to trimming and J lost 4 bases; unmatched junction nucleotides: 7. Per germline, CDR1 MNHEY and CDR2 SVGAGI. As DNA, the CDR3 is TGTGCCAGCAGTCACGGGACAGGGGATGGAGAGACCCAGTACTTC. This gives the protein CASSHGTGDGETQYF.

The chain uses TRBV18 and TRBJ1-2; D is possibly TRBD1 (5 bases). CDR3 size: 14 residues. Germline values: CDR1 KGHSH, CDR2 LQKENI. Trimming shortened V by 8 bases and J by 8 bases, and 21 bases separated the two germline ends. CDR3 sequence (DNA): TGTGCCAGCAACAACCTACGGGGCGGGGAAGGCTACACCTTC. It yields the protein CASNNLRGGEGYTF.

The V and J genes are TRBV5-1 and TRBJ1-1, with D possibly being TRBD1 (5 bases). CDR1 SGHRS and CDR2 YFSETQ come from the germline V gene. V was clipped by 0 bases and J by 4 bases, with 10 bases between them. This CDR3 contains 14 residues. CDR3 DNA sequence: TGCGCCAGCAGCTTGGACGGGACGGGCACTGAAGCTTTCTTT. It translates to CASSLDGTGTEAFF.

The chain recombines TRBV6-5 with TRBJ1-3; 10 bases are shared with TRBD1. Trimming removed 2 bases from V and 3 bases from J; junction bases left unmatched: 1. Germline CDR1 reads MNHEY; CDR2 reads SVGAGI. This CDR3 has 15 residues. CDR3 amino acids: CASSYGQGDGNTIYF. The CDR3 nucleotides are TGTGCCAGCAGTTACGGACAGGGGGATGGAAACACCATATATTTT.

The rearrangement joins TRBV28 to TRBJ2-5, with TRBD1 identical over 7 bases. The CDR3 is 14 amino acids. Germline-derived CDR1 and CDR2 are MDHEN and SYDVKM. Trimming removed 4 bases from V and 7 bases from J; junction bases left unmatched: 9. CDR3: CASSSNRGFATQYF. The CDR3 DNA reads TGTGCCAGCAGTTCAAACAGGGGTTTTGCGACCCAGTACTTC.

V gene TRBV25-1 combines with J gene TRBJ2-7; 7 bases fit TRBD1. This CDR3 is built from 12 residues. The junction had 7 bases not matched to a gene; V was cut back by 5 bases and J by 9 bases. Looked up from germline, CDR1 is MGHDK and CDR2 is SYGVNS. CDR3 coding DNA: TGTGCCAGCAGTAGAACAGGGGCCTGGCAGTACTTC. Amino acids: CASSRTGAWQYF.

The CDR3 loop reads CASSRDRPANTGELFF. The CDR3 DNA is TGCGCCAGCAGCCGGGACAGGCCGGCGAACACCGGGGAGCTGTTTTTT. This chain uses TRBV5-1 with TRBJ2-2; 8 bases map to TRBD1. V trimming: 4 bases; J trimming: 0 bases; junction bases outside the gene matches: 5. Germline V gene lookup returns CDR1 SGHRS and CDR2 YFSETQ. CDR3 size: 16 residues.

This clone was observed a handful of times. The V gene is TRBV16, the J gene TRBJ1-2; maybe TRBD1 (5 bases). The CDR3 covers 14 residues. Germline lookup yields CDR1 KGHSY and CDR2 FQNENV. V was pared by 2 bases and J by 6 bases, with 13 bases between. CDR3 loop: CASSQRSQGNGYTF. The CDR3, as DNA: TGTGCCAGCAGCCAAAGGTCCCAGGGTAATGGCTACACCTTC. The whole variable domain, filled in from reference TRBV16 and TRBJ1-2, reads GEEVAQTPKHLVRGEGQKAKLYCAPIKGHSYVFWYQQVLKNEFKFLISFQNENVFDETGMPKERFSAKCLPNSPCSLEIQATKLEDSAVYFCASSQRSQGNGYTFGSGTRLTVV.

The chain has TRBV27 and TRBJ1-4; D is perhaps TRBD1 (5 bases). CDR1 and CDR2 (germline): MNHEY, SMNVEV (reference sequence). CDR3 length equals 14 residues. V lost 5 bases to trimming and J lost 1 base, with 8 bases between them. The CDR3 coding sequence is TGTGCCAGCAGTCTGGGGGAAACTAATGAAAAACTGTTTTTT. Its protein product is CASSLGETNEKLFF.

The V gene is TRBV2, the J gene TRBJ2-3; TRBD1 aligns across 7 bases. The CDR3 is made up of 15 amino acids. The V and J ends lost 7 bases and 0 bases, in that order; junction bases with no gene match: 7. The germline CDR1 and CDR2 sequences are SNHLY and FYNNEI. DNA for the CDR3: TGTGCCAGCACCCTGGACAGGTCGAGCACAGATACGCAGTATTTT. Protein sequence: CASTLDRSSTDTQYF.

The V call is TRBV30, the J call TRBJ1-6; tentative D call: TRBD1 (5 bases). Trimming took 0 bases from V and 5 from J, leaving 8 bases between them. CDR1 GTSNPN and CDR2 SVGIG come from the germline V gene (reference sequence). The CDR3 loop spans 14 amino acids. CDR3 sequence: CAWSVGTNNSPLHF. As DNA, the CDR3 is TGTGCCTGGAGTGTAGGGACCAATAATTCACCCCTCCACTTT.